A selection of T cell receptor beta chains follows, all from one sample in a study of metastatic and nonmetastatic thyroid tumors. TCRdb redid the clone calls on the PCR reads using MiXCR. This sample has about 20,000 clones, with more than 10% found just once. Sequencing was done on a sample of blood. These TCRs come from a male donor with papillary thyroid cancer or a benign thyroid nodule (not recorded which). Some clones in this sample may be carry-over from other donors' samples. The CDR3 runs from the conserved cysteine through the conserved F or W. The D gene is left open where the match is weak. The listing skips clone size in some rows; elsewhere it reads once, few, many or a size class.

v_call	d_call	clone_size	j_call	cdr3_aa	cdr3_nt
TRBV2	.	many	TRBJ1-5	CASKSGLSGQPQHF	TGTGCCAGCAAGTCTGGCCTTTCTGGACAGCCCCAGCATTTT
TRBV4-2	TRBD2	many	TRBJ2-7	CASSQVRTSANEQYF	TGTGCCAGCAGCCAAGTTCGGACTAGCGCCAACGAGCAGTACTTC
TRBV6-6	TRBD1	.	TRBJ1-2	CASSYSGGTGGGYTF	TGTGCCAGCAGTTACTCGGGCGGGACAGGGGGAGGCTACACCTTC
TRBV5-1	TRBD1	many	TRBJ2-2	CASSRTGQGLNTGELFF	TGCGCCAGCAGCAGAACGGGACAGGGTCTTAACACCGGGGAGCTGTTTTTT
TRBV6-1	TRBD1	medium-sized	TRBJ2-5	CASRAGGETQYF	TGTGCCAGCAGGGCAGGGGGAGAGACCCAGTACTTC
TRBV4-1	.	many	TRBJ2-5	CASSDEADEYQETQYF	TGCGCCAGCAGCGACGAGGCGGACGAGTACCAAGAGACCCAGTACTTC
TRBV10-1	.	few	TRBJ2-7	CASSDWATGYEQYF	TGCGCCAGCAGTGATTGGGCGACGGGCTACGAGCAGTACTTC
TRBV28	TRBD2	medium-sized	TRBJ2-7	CASSSEGGPNEQYF	TGTGCCAGCAGTTCTGAGGGAGGGCCCAACGAGCAGTACTTC
TRBV5-1	.	once	TRBJ2-7	CASSLAGSYEQYF	TGCGCCAGCAGCTTGGCGGGCTCCTACGAGCAGTACTTC
TRBV27	.	many	TRBJ2-1	CASSTRRGEQFF	TGTGCCAGCAGTACAAGGCGCGGTGAGCAGTTCTTC
TRBV11-2	.	many	TRBJ1-3	CASSLRGGNTIYF	TGTGCCAGCAGCTTAAGGGGGGGAAACACCATATATTTT
TRBV6-1	TRBD1	medium-sized	TRBJ2-2	CASSVEDRGFGELFF	TGTGCCAGCAGTGTTGAGGACAGGGGGTTTGGGGAGCTGTTTTTT
TRBV11-2	TRBD2	many	TRBJ2-5	CASSLGSLAVQETQYF	TGTGCCAGCAGCTTAGGGAGTCTAGCGGTCCAAGAGACCCAGTACTTC
TRBV28	.	few	TRBJ2-1	CASSLGFVSSYNEQFF	TGTGCCAGCAGTTTGGGATTCGTTAGCTCCTACAATGAGCAGTTCTTC
TRBV6-1	.	medium-sized	TRBJ1-5	CASSEGRNQPQHF	TGTGCCAGCAGTGAAGGGCGGAATCAGCCCCAGCATTTT
TRBV7-9	.	many	TRBJ2-3	CASSPDTPYTDTQYF	TGTGCCAGCAGCCCGGACACGCCGTACACAGATACGCAGTATTTT
TRBV28	TRBD2	few	TRBJ2-3	CASSFGAGTTDTQYF	TGTGCCAGCAGTTTCGGAGCGGGGACCACAGATACGCAGTATTTT
TRBV24-1	.	medium-sized	TRBJ1-5	CATSPGISNQPQHF	TGTGCCACCAGTCCCGGGATTAGCAATCAGCCCCAGCATTTT